There are a few counts of the clone carrying this T cell receptor beta chain. Its antigen is currently unknown. This sample is part of a study of blood T cells in healthy people across ages. General observations from the study: The fall in TCR beta diversity per million T cells was roughly linear with age.

A second roughly 6 to 12 cycle PCR used barcoded and J-beta primers. One entry per CDR3 protein results from TCRdb running MiXCR on the 5' RACE reads. The table has about 1.5 million distinct CDR3 sequences, 40% to 45% seen once. The germline V gene has CDR1 ENHRY and CDR2 SYGVKD. CDR3 length: 15 residues. The germline V and J ends were trimmed by 4 bases and 1 base, with 11 bases remaining between them. The specimen was blood. The genes are TRBV10-3 and TRBJ2-1; D is undetermined. The sequence derives from a woman aged 18-29 years in good health. CDR3 sequence: CAISVERPSYNEQFF. For the CDR3, the DNA is TGTGCCATCAGTGTAGAACGGCCATCCTACAATGAGCAGTTCTTC.